What follows is one T cell receptor beta chain and its context. The table came from immunoSEQ multiplex PCR; TCRdb's copy has only in-frame clones and leaves some out. This sample has roughly 93,000 clones; roughly 90% occur once, and the top ten carry around 1.7%. V was clipped by 1 base and J by 3 bases; unmatched bases: 4. The CDR3 runs 16 residues. Germline V gene data show CDR1 as LGHNA and CDR2 as YSLEER. This sample was taken from a study of T cell changes during pregnancy in multiple sclerosis. This material consisted of peripheral blood, taken in the first trimester of pregnancy. The TCR sequence derives from a female donor in good health, enrolled as a control in a pregnancy study. The chain recombines TRBV4-3 with TRBJ2-3; 10 nucleotides agree with TRBD2. The CDR3 DNA reads TGCGCCAGCAGCCAAGGAACTAGCGGGGTAACAGATACGCAGTATTTT. Translating it yields CASSQGTSGVTDTQYF.